This T cell receptor (beta chain) was observed in a study of blood T cells in healthy people across ages (dated by TCRdb to 2013 to 2016). At the level of the whole study: In model experiments, template switching captured roughly one uniquely barcoded TCR beta cDNA molecule for every two T cells. Age-related changes in TCR beta repertoire diversity were measured in the study by deep sequencing normalized with unique cDNA molecular identifiers. The donors were divided into four age groups: young (average about 15 years), middle-aged (approximately 41), aged (around 67) and long-lived (about 84). To avoid experimental bias, donors of different ages were spread randomly across the sequencing lanes. Two additional independent replicas of 1 million unique cDNA reads from the same blood draw were analyzed for two donors (one aged 18 to 30 and one aged 80 or older).

Points the paper makes about the study in general: Estimates of total diversity from one million sequenced T cells were regarded as lower bounds and underestimates. The percentage of naive T cells measured by flow cytometry correlated strongly with observed TCR beta diversity. Compared with the aged group, more naive CD4+ T cells, fewer expanded clones and increased TCR diversity were shown by the long-lived group, suggesting age selection. Conclusive comparison of naive and antigen-experienced compartments was prevented by the profiling of bulk unsorted PBMCs. Because the CMV infection status of the donors was unknown, age-related changes in expanded clonotypes may potentially have been confounded. As age increased, observed TCR beta diversity per million T cells dropped in a roughly linear way, and a significant reduction was already evident by age 40.

Library method: 5' RACE. Sequencing took place on an Illumina HiSeq 2500. A second PCR of about 7 to 12 cycles was run with a J-beta primer mix and a sample-barcoded 5' primer. A template-switch 5' adaptor carrying 12 random nucleotides introduced a unique molecular identifier onto each TCR beta cDNA molecule. At least 2.5 million CDR3-containing paired-end reads were obtained from each sample. First-strand cDNA synthesis was performed from all RNA using the Mint cDNA synthesis kit, with priming by a TRBC-specific oligonucleotide. All cDNA was treated with uracil-DNA glycosylase and then went through a first 18-cycle PCR with the universal primers M1SS and BC2_uni_R. From the authors' description of their analysis: Normalization of each sample was performed by random selection of 1 million high-quality reads, each carrying a distinct molecular identifier. Instead of being binned into consensus sequences, reads that shared molecular identifiers were thrown out. MiTCR, set to a Q25 quality threshold and the strictest error-elimination algorithm, was used for CDR3 identification, clonotype clustering and error correction. Lower-bound total TCR beta diversity was estimated with a nonparametric unseen species model using Euler transformation. In-frame beta chains were kept once TCRdb had trimmed the public reads at Q25 with fastp and called clones with MiXCR. Rows with one shared CDR3 protein collapse into an entry with the most common genes and DNA. The V and J calls, along with clone size, are taken from TCRdb and not from the paper's own processing. For this sample the table gives some 1.1 million distinct CDR3 sequences, of which roughly two fifths were detected only once. The ten largest clones capture roughly 13% of the sample.

This clonotype has a handful of counts. There is no known antigen for this receptor. No base-level quality is on record; no much larger clone is a single base apart. Systemically healthy Caucasian individuals from Russia, some 36 in total and aged about 6 to 95 years, were included as donors. Approximately 9.7 milliliters of peripheral blood were drawn from each donor into EDTA-treated Vacutainer tubes. PBMCs were isolated by Ficoll-Paque density-gradient centrifugation, with at least 6.5 million obtained per sample. Total RNA, at least 6 micrograms per sample, was extracted from PBMCs with Trizol reagent. The percentages of naive CD45RAhigh/CD27high T cells were determined by flow cytometry on a PBMC aliquot from every donor. In the germline V gene (reference sequence), CDR1 corresponds to DFQATT and CDR2 to SNEGSKA. Unmatched junction bases come to 5, with V trimmed by 0 bases and J by 1 base. Its CDR3 holds 15 amino acids, cysteine through phenylalanine. Kept here is only the CDR3 DNA, which spans 45 bases and is read in frame from base 1.

Here the chain combines TRBV20-1 and TRBJ1-2; 7 central bases correspond to TRBD1. The sample was blood. The receptor was isolated from a man between 18 and 35 years old in good health. The CDR3 region has the sequence CSARDRTGYNYGYTF. Here is the DNA: TGCAGTGCTAGAGATAGGACAGGTTATAACTATGGCTACACCTTC.